Following are 21 T cell receptor beta chains from one sample sequenced in a study of T cell responses to AZD1222 COVID-19 vaccine. Assay used: immunoSEQ multiplex PCR; TCRdb lists only in-frame clones, some missing. Of 150,000 to 200,000 clones listed, 85% to 95% were seen once; the top ten hold roughly 9.8%. The material was peripheral blood, obtained on day 0 of AZD1222 vaccination. Receptor source: an adult in good health.

This clone occurred once. The J gene is TRBJ1-3, the V gene TRBV11-2; D remains unclear. Germline V gives CDR1 SGHAT, CDR2 FQNNGV. Trimming left V 9 bases short and J 0 bases short, with 9 bases between. The CDR3 runs 13 residues. The CDR3 region has the DNA TGTGCCAGTACCCTGAGCTCTGGAAACACCATATATTTT. Translated: CASTLSSGNTIYF.

The gene calls are TRBV24-1 and TRBJ2-1, with 8 bases that match TRBD1. V was pared by 3 bases and J by 0 bases, with 9 bases of the junction left unmatched. CDR1 and CDR2 from the germline V gene are KGHDR and SFDVKD. The CDR3 is made up of 18 amino acids. CDR3 protein: CATSDPPGQDPSYNEQFF. CDR3 DNA sequence: TGTGCCACCAGTGATCCCCCGGGACAGGATCCCTCCTACAATGAGCAGTTCTTC.

V gene TRBV19 combines with J gene TRBJ1-6, with 8 bases aligning to TRBD1. The CDR3 is 15 residues long. J was trimmed by 7 bases and V by 5 bases; bases with no gene match: 7. Germline CDR1 is LNHDA and CDR2 is SQIVND (reference sequence). The CDR3 sequence is CASSPRTGQNSPLHF. Here the CDR3 DNA reads TGTGCCAGTAGTCCTCGGACAGGGCAAAATTCACCCCTCCACTTT.

This clone was seen only once. This chain uses TRBV5-6 with TRBJ2-7; 7 nucleotides agree with TRBD2. The CDR3 contains 12 residues. V was clipped by 4 bases and J by 6 bases; unmatched bases: 4. The germline CDR1 and CDR2 sequences are SGHDT and YYEEEE. The CDR3 DNA follows: TGTGCCAGCAGCGCCCCGGGGGGCGAGCAGTACTTC. Protein sequence: CASSAPGGEQYF.

The chain uses TRBV2 and TRBJ2-1, with no clear D. From germline, CDR1 is SNHLY and CDR2 FYNNEI. The CDR3 totals 13 residues. Trimming removed 5 bases at V and 3 bases at J, with 8 bases between. CDR3 coding DNA: TGTGCCAGCAGTAGACCTAACTACAATGAGCAGTTCTTC. This gives the protein CASSRPNYNEQFF. Full variable domain (outside the CDR3, taken from reference TRBV2 and TRBJ2-1): EPEVTQTPSHQVTQMGQEVILRCVPISNHLYFYWYRQILGQKVEFLVSFYNNEISEKSEIFDDQFSVERPDGSNFTLKIRSTKLEDSAMYFCASSRPNYNEQFFGPGTRLTVL.

The rearrangement uses TRBV10-3 and TRBJ1-1, with D unclear. In germline, CDR1 is ENHRY, CDR2 SYGVKD. V lost 4 bases and J 4 bases, leaving 4 bases between the germline ends. The CDR3 is 11 amino acids. The CDR3 sequence: CAISASTEAFF. CDR3 sequence (DNA): TGTGCCATCAGTGCTAGCACTGAAGCTTTCTTT.

This chain uses TRBV27 with TRBJ1-1; a possible D gene is TRBD1 (5 bases). Per germline, CDR1 MNHEY and CDR2 SMNVEV (reference sequence). This CDR3 has 15 residues. The V end lost 6 bases, the J end lost 4 bases, and 18 bases lay between the germline ends. CDR3 in DNA: TGTGCCAGCAGCTTCTCCGGGCAGGGAGGCACTGAAGCTTTCTTT. It codes for CASSFSGQGGTEAFF.

This rearrangement joins TRBV9 to TRBJ2-5; possible D gene TRBD2, 5 bases. Germline loops: CDR1 SGDLS, CDR2 YYNGEE. Trimming stripped 0 bases from V and 5 bases from J, with 8 bases between. The CDR3 runs 13 residues. In DNA, the CDR3 is TGTGCCAGCAGCGTAGGAAGGAGGGAGACCCAGTACTTC. It codes for CASSVGRRETQYF. The full variable domain, rest sourced from reference TRBV9 and TRBJ2-5, is DSGVTQTPKHLITATGQRVTLRCSPRSGDLSVYWYQQSLDQGLQFLIQYYNGEERAKGNILERFSAQQFPDLHSELNLSSLELGDSALYFCASSVGRRETQYFGPGTRLLVL.

The V and J genes are TRBV27 and TRBJ1-4, with 10 bases that match TRBD1. The trim removed 6 bases at V and 10 bases at J, leaving 11 bases unmatched. This CDR3 spans 15 amino acids. Looked up from germline, CDR1 is MNHEY and CDR2 is SMNVEV (reference sequence). The CDR3 DNA sequence: TGTGCCAGCAGCCGAGCCGGGACAGGGGTGGTAAAACTGTTTTTT. This gives the protein CASSRAGTGVVKLFF. Looking up the rest from reference TRBV27 and TRBJ1-4 gives the full variable domain: EAQVTQNPRYLITVTGKKLTVTCSQNMNHEYMSWYRQDPGLGLRQIYYSMNVEVTDKGDVPEGYKVSRKEKRNFPLILESPSPNQTSLYFCASSRAGTGVVKLFFGSGTQLSVL.

The chain has TRBV7-3 and TRBJ1-5; D remains unclear. V was shortened by 5 bases and J by 0 bases, with 17 bases between the two germline ends. The CDR3 is made up of 17 amino acids. Germline loops: CDR1 SGHTA, CDR2 FQGTGA. The CDR3 DNA sequence: TGTGCCAGCAGCCCCCGTAAGGAGAGCTATAGCAATCAGCCCCAGCATTTT. It is translated as CASSPRKESYSNQPQHF.

V is TRBV6-5 and J is TRBJ1-2, with 7 bases identical to TRBD1. The CDR3 spans 14 residues. Germline trimming cut 7 bases from V and 7 bases from J; bases unmatched to any gene: 12. Germline CDR1 and CDR2: MNHEY and SVGAGI. The CDR3 is CASNHARGLGGYTF. The CDR3 nucleotides are TGTGCCAGCAACCATGCTAGGGGGCTAGGTGGCTACACCTTC.

This clone was detected once. Other DNA sequences in this sample translate to the same CDR3. J is TRBJ1-2 and V is TRBV6-5; 7 bases line up with TRBD1. V dropped 0 bases and J dropped 2; count of bases not matched to a gene: 0. Looked up from germline, CDR1 is MNHEY and CDR2 is SVGAGI. This CDR3 is 14 amino acids long. Written as DNA, the CDR3 is TGTGCCAGCAGTTACTCAGGGGGCAACTATGGCTACACCTTC. It codes for CASSYSGGNYGYTF.

Concerning this clone itself: Germline and junction disagree at one end, which may indicate a read error. This chain joins TRBV11-2 and TRBJ2-7; D is unresolved. There are 12 residues in the CDR3. CDR1 is SGHAT and CDR2 is FQNNGV in the germline V gene. The CDR3 reads CANSLGVYEQYF. In DNA, the CDR3 is TGTGCCAACAGCTTAGGTGTCTACGAGCAGTACTTC.

The genes are TRBV28 and TRBJ1-5; possible D gene TRBD1, 6 bases. Trimming cost V 5 bases and J 11 bases, with 10 bases left between them. CDR1 and CDR2 from the germline V gene are MDHEN and SYDVKM. This CDR3 comprises 11 residues. The CDR3 coding sequence is TGTGCCAGCAGTCTTGGACAGTCCCAGCATTTT. Amino acids: CASSLGQSQHF.

The J gene is TRBJ1-5, the V gene TRBV5-6, with a tentative D call TRBD1 (6 bases). Germline V gives CDR1 SGHDT, CDR2 YYEEEE. The CDR3 has 16 amino acids. The V gene lost 0 bases and the J gene lost 1 base, with 11 bases spanning the gap. CDR3 residues: CASSLGGGPSNQPQHF. In DNA, the CDR3 is TGTGCCAGCAGCTTGGGGGGGGGCCCCAGCAATCAGCCCCAGCATTTT.

The chain employs TRBV30 and TRBJ2-2; the match to TRBD1 covers 9 bases. Germline trimming cut 2 bases from V and 6 bases from J; bases unmatched to any gene: 4. The length of the CDR3 is 14 residues. CDR1 and CDR2 (germline): GTSNPN, SVGIG (reference sequence). CDR3 sequence: CAWSTGGAAGELFF. The DNA for the CDR3 is TGTGCCTGGAGTACAGGGGGCGCCGCCGGGGAGCTGTTTTTT.

V usage is TRBV11-2 and J usage is TRBJ1-4, with 10 positions matching TRBD1. The CDR3 consists of 16 residues. CDR1 is SGHAT and CDR2 is FQNNGV in the germline V gene. V was pared by 4 bases and J by 8 bases, with 10 bases of the junction left unmatched. The CDR3: CASSSLPGTGEEKLFF. CDR3 DNA sequence: TGTGCCAGCAGCTCACTCCCCGGGACAGGGGAGGAAAAACTGTTTTTT.

The V gene is TRBV6-5, the J gene TRBJ1-6; 7 nucleotides align to TRBD1. J lost 9 bases, V lost 2 bases, and 10 bases had no gene match. Germline lookup yields CDR1 MNHEY and CDR2 SVGAGI. The CDR3 length is 16 residues. CDR3 in DNA: TGTGCCAGCAGTTACCACAGGGGAGGAAATGCTTCACCCCTCCACTTT. Protein: CASSYHRGGNASPLHF.

The J gene is TRBJ2-1, the V gene TRBV24-1; 12 positions agree with TRBD1. Looked up from germline, CDR1 is KGHDR and CDR2 is SFDVKD. The CDR3 totals 21 residues. J lost 4 bases, V lost 3 bases, and 18 bases had no gene match. CDR3 DNA sequence: TGTGCCACCAGTGATCGGCGGGACAGGGGGCGCGCAAGGCAATCGTACAATGAGCAGTTCTTC. This codes for CATSDRRDRGRARQSYNEQFF.

This CDR3 reads CASSLLRLPNEKLFF. In DNA form, the CDR3 reads TGCGCCAGCAGCTTATTACGACTACCTAATGAAAAACTGTTTTTT. The rearrangement joins TRBV5-1 to TRBJ1-4; D is ambiguous. V shed 2 bases and J shed 3 bases, with 11 bases lying between them. In germline, CDR1 is SGHRS, CDR2 YFSETQ. CDR3 length: 15 amino acids.

The chain links TRBV30 to TRBJ1-1; D uncertain. With 0 bases removed from V and 8 bases from J, the gap between germline ends came to 7 bases. The germline V gene encodes CDR1 GTSNPN and CDR2 SVGIG (reference sequence). This CDR3 has 11 residues. The CDR3 nucleotides read TGTGCCTGGAGTGTACACTCCGAAGCTTTCTTT. Translating it yields CAWSVHSEAFF.